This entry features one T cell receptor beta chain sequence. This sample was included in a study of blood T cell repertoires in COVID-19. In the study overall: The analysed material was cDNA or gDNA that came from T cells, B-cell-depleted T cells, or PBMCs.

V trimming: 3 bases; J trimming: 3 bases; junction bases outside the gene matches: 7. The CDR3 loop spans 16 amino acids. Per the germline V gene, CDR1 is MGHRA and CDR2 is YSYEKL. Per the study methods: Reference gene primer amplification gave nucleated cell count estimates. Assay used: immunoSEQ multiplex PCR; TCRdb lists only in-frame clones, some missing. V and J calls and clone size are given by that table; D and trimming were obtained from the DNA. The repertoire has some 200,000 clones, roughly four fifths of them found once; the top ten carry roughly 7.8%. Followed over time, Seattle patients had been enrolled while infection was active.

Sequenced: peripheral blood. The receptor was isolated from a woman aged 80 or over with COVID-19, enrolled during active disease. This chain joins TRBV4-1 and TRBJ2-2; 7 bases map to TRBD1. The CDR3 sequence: CASSQQQGWDTGELFF. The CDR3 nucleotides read TGCGCCAGCAGCCAGCAACAGGGGTGGGACACCGGGGAGCTGTTTTTT.